The T cell receptor beta chain described here comes from a study of T cell responses to AZD1222 COVID-19 vaccine. At the level of the study: Some second doses came at about 4 weeks and others at about 12 weeks; these were pooled. The study, taken as a whole, reports: White British donors predominated, females outnumbered males, and clonal diversity was possibly underestimated. Seropositive status at baseline applied to only a handful of AZD1222 recipients.

On this clone itself: The antigen remains undetermined.

The CDR3 spans 13 residues. Trimming pared 4 bases from V and 10 bases from J, leaving 16 bases between. CDR1 and CDR2 (germline): SEHNR, FQNEAQ (reference sequence). Profiling relied on immunoSEQ multiplex PCR, and the TCRdb table lists in-frame clones only, not all of them. The table includes around 160,000 clones, roughly 91% detected once. The chain has TRBV7-9 and TRBJ1-1; D is unresolved. The sample here was peripheral blood, taken on day 0 of AZD1222 vaccination. This clonotype was sampled from an adult in good health. CDR3 in amino acids: CASSYEGPVRAFF. CDR3 DNA: TGTGCCAGCAGCTATGAAGGACCGGTCCGAGCTTTCTTT.